Detailed here is one TCR beta chain. Its antigen is as yet unknown. The source of the sample is a study of post-analysis software for immune sequencing data. As for the study in general: Relapsing-remitting, secondary progressive and progressive-relapsing forms made up the multiple sclerosis disease courses.

General study findings and limits: Normalized Chao1 diversity was significantly reduced in patients versus controls. Strong co-clustering by F measure was seen for same-batch samples.

Unique molecular identifiers were carried by the TCR beta cDNA libraries. Once about 0.85 to 10 million T cells were used, roughly 490,000 cDNA molecules resulted. TCRdb used MiXCR to reprocess the PCR reads, holding one entry per CDR3 protein. The table records 600,000 to 750,000 distinct CDR3 sequences, roughly three fifths of them present only once. The sequenced sample was blood. The TCR sequence derives from a girl aged 2 to 10 with multiple sclerosis.

The CDR3 protein is CSAITRTYNEQFF. The CDR3 region has the DNA TGCAGTGCTATAACAAGGACCTACAATGAGCAGTTCTTC. The chain combines TRBV20-1 with TRBJ2-1; no clear D. This CDR3 spans 13 amino acids. V lost 4 bases and J lost 2, with 9 bases in between. Germline loops: CDR1 DFQATT, CDR2 SNEGSKA (reference sequence).